This T cell receptor (beta chain) was obtained from a study of T cell repertoires in cytomegalovirus infection. On the study more broadly: Alongside well-studied HLA-B-restricted CMV epitopes, recently identified HLA-C-restricted CMV epitopes were also used. From public TCR beta signatures came an indication of both CMV infection and matching HLA type.

Using its own MiXCR run on the reads, TCRdb lists one record per CDR3 protein. Of about 920,000 distinct CDR3 sequences in the sample, approximately 30% were seen once. Study results and limitations: The ex vivo response was dominated by HLA-C-restricted CMV-specific TCR beta clonotypes.

Germline CDR1 is LNHNV and CDR2 is YYDKDF (reference sequence). Trimming pared 0 bases from V and 5 bases from J, leaving 4 bases between. The CDR3 length is 12 residues. Regarding this clonotype: Its antigen is undetermined.

The chain combines TRBV15 with TRBJ2-5; D gene ambiguous. The receptor was isolated from a human donor in good health (CMV status not recorded). Some clones in this sample may be carry-over from other donors' samples. This specimen consisted of cultured CD8+ T cells from PBMCs, obtained from culture after CMV antigen stimulation. This CDR3 reads CATSRDLETQYF. CDR3 DNA sequence: TGTGCCACCAGCAGAGATCTGGAGACCCAGTACTTC.